This T cell receptor (beta chain) emerged from a study of shared clonotypes between healthy human individuals (dated by TCRdb to 2018 to 2021). In the study overall: The cohort comprised a couple of women and a few men aged 18 to 49 years. For each donor, three plates each were used for CD4 naive and CD4 memory, two plates were used for CD8 naive, and one plate was used for CD8 memory. Blood TCR repertoires of several healthy adults were deeply sequenced to estimate repertoire size and the extent of clonotype sharing between individuals. To increase sequencing depth and limit assay-specific biases, TCR repertoire library preparation and sequencing were carried out by different laboratories using diverse techniques. Per donor, leukapheresis produced somewhere between about 0.8 and 9 billion PBMCs.

Paper-wide results and their limitations: Compared with non-shared clonotypes, clonotypes shared by all four sorted-subset donors had higher generation probabilities. Pairwise subsampling led to the expectation that sequencing depth would affect the degree of clonotype sharing among donors. When a few donors were compared, the shared fraction of clonotypes was roughly 5% for naive CD4, roughly 3.3% for naive CD8, about 2.4% for memory CD4, and roughly 0.4% for memory CD8. Naive subsets generally had larger estimated clonotype richness than memory subsets did. Incomplete sequencing was indicated by rarefaction of sorted-subset datasets, despite the large sequencing depth. The small number of donors limited the genetic and exposure-history diversity represented. Sampling was limited to blood, and TCR repertoires in tissue likely differ from TCR repertoires in blood.

The cysteine opens and the phenylalanine closes a CDR3 of 15 amino acids. The DNA shown is the 45-base CDR3, in frame from base 1. From the germline V gene, CDR1 is SGHTA and CDR2 is FQGTGA. The junction shows trimming of 4 bases on V and 0 bases on J, and the gene matches do not reach 3 bases of it. As to this clone: The antigen it binds to is not known. Base qualities are not at hand, and no much larger clone is one base apart. Distinct nucleotide sequences in the sample also encode this CDR3.

TCR CDR3 regions were amplified from genomic DNA by multiplex PCR using the deep immunoSEQ assay. For each cell subset, the extracted genomic DNA was distributed evenly across all wells of several immunoSEQ 96-well plates, and each plate served as one replicate. Each replicate PCR for sorted subsets received around 210 ng genomic DNA, equal to tens of thousands of T cell genomes. Purified libraries were quantified with a Qubit 3.0 fluorometer, sized on a Bioanalyzer 2100, and re-quantified with the KAPA Library Quantification kit. Every immunoSEQ 96-well plate was sequenced on a dedicated single-read 150-cycle Illumina NextSeq 550 flow cell. The source study handled its data this way. Because the immunoSEQ output included only junctional sequences and no quality scores, the filtering could not be the same as the filtering used for full-length reads. Sequences were annotated with PyIR, a Python wrapper for IgBLAST v1.9, using IMGT germline references to assign V/J genes and CDR3. Reads with weak V/J assignments (E-value above 1e-6), missing CDR3, stop codons, out-of-frame junctions, or ambiguous translated residues were removed. V3J clonotypes were defined as sequences sharing an identical inferred V gene, J gene, and CDR3 amino acid sequence. To compute the percentage overlap between repertoires, the number of shared unique clonotypes was divided by the size of the smaller repertoire. Richness of each repertoire was evaluated using RTK rarefaction, the Chao1 estimator, and Recon v2.1 estimates of unobserved clonotypes. For all TCRbeta clonotypes obtained by the gDNA method from a few donors, generation probabilities were computed with OLGA. TCRdb re-hosts the immuneACCESS table, in-frame sequences only. Its copies lack some clones; in the studies checked, an unresolved V gene accounts for under half of them, and the cause for the rest is not known. V and J calls and clone size are copied from that table; D and trimming were computed from the DNA. The sample contains around 2.5 million clones, 90% to 95% of them found a single time. 0.36% of the sample is in the top ten clones.

The donors were healthy, HIV-negative adults with no recently reported acute infections or vaccinations. Every donor was a Caucasian adult living in Nashville, Tennessee, USA. Magnetic negative selection was used to enrich CD4+ T cells, after which naive cells were positively selected on CD45RA and the negative fraction became the memory subset. Blood was obtained by leukapheresis, after which PBMCs were separated by Ficoll-Histopaque density gradient centrifugation and cryopreserved in liquid nitrogen vapor phase. Purity and quantity of every magnetically sorted T cell population were checked by analytical flow cytometry. Genomic DNA was isolated from each sorted fraction and quantified by UV absorbance on a Nanodrop 2000c.

This receptor chain uses TRBV7-3 and TRBJ2-1; TRBD2 lines up with 7 middle nucleotides. Material for sequencing was naive CD4+ T cells from PBMCs. The sample's cell subset or site, from its label and the paper: CD45RA+ positively selected. This clonotype originated in a man aged 18-30 years in good health. Some clones in this sample may be carry-over from other donors' samples. The nucleotide sequence reads as follows: TGTGCCAGCAGCTCATCTAGCGGCTCCTACAATGAGCAGTTCTTC. Its translation is CASSSSSGSYNEQFF.